This is a list of T cell receptor beta chains from one sample in a study of Ad26.COV2.S vaccination and SARS-CoV-2 variants. Libraries were prepared by immunoSEQ multiplex PCR; TCRdb keeps only in-frame clonotypes and omits some of them. Of 330,000 or so clones in the sample, 85% to 90% were seen once. Sequenced here: peripheral blood, sampled in a trial of Ad26.COV2.S vaccine versus placebo. These receptors all come from a person aged 18 to 65 who received the Ad26.COV2.S COVID-19 vaccine or a placebo. Each CDR3 is given with its conserved first and last residue. The D gene is left open where the match is weak. Only some rows state a clone size, as once, few, many or a class for expanded clones.

d_call,clone_size,v_call,j_call,cdr3_nt,cdr3_aa
-,-,TRBV11-2,TRBJ1-1,TGTGCCAGCAGCTTAGAGGGGCTCACTGAAGCTTTCTTT,CASSLEGLTEAFF
-,-,TRBV19,TRBJ2-6,TGTGCCAGTAGTATTCAGTCTGGGGCCAACGTCCTGACTTTC,CASSIQSGANVLTF
TRBD1,few,TRBV28,TRBJ1-1,TGTGCCAGCTCAGGGGGTTTCTTT,CASSGGFF
TRBD2,-,TRBV3-1/TRBV3-2,TRBJ2-2,TGTGCCAGCAGCCAAGCCAGCGGGGGGTTCATCGGGGAGCTGTTTTTT,CASSQASGGFIGELFF
-,-,TRBV5-5,TRBJ2-1,TGTGCCAGCAGCATAGCGAGGGGCCAGGGTCTTGACAATGAGCAGTTCTTC,CASSIARGQGLDNEQFF
TRBD1,-,TRBV7-3,TRBJ2-1,TGTGCCAGCAGGCAAGACAGGGGCCCCCAGAATGAGCAGTTCTTC,CASRQDRGPQNEQFF
-,-,TRBV9,TRBJ2-3,TGTGCCAGCAGCGTAGATAGCGGAGCTAGCACAGATACGCAGTATTTT,CASSVDSGASTDTQYF
-,-,TRBV4-3,TRBJ2-6,TGCGCCAGCAGCCAAGGGACAGACCTCTCTGGGGCCAACGTCCTGACTTTC,CASSQGTDLSGANVLTF
TRBD1,once,TRBV7-9,TRBJ1-2,TGTGCCAGCAGCTTATCGATCTGGGACAGGGAGGACTATGGCTACACCTTC,CASSLSIWDREDYGYTF
-,-,TRBV5-6,TRBJ1-2,TGTGCCAGCAGCTCGGGAGCGACCCTCAATGGCTACACCTTC,CASSSGATLNGYTF
-,-,TRBV28,TRBJ2-3,TGTGCCAGCCATGAACCCCTTAGGGGGAACACGCAGTATTTT,CASHEPLRGNTQYF